A selection of T cell receptor beta chains follows, all from one sample in a study of blood T cell repertoires in COVID-19. Libraries were prepared by immunoSEQ multiplex PCR; TCRdb keeps only in-frame clonotypes and omits some of them. The repertoire holds hundreds of thousands of clones, with 84% as singletons. The sequenced material came from peripheral blood. The receptors shown here come from a man in his thirties or forties with active or convalescent COVID-19. Both conserved end residues are part of each CDR3. D genes are given only for firm matches. Clone size is shown for a subset of rows, as once, few, many or a class of expanded clone.

DNA	CDR3	size	D	V	J
TGCGCCAGCAGCTTGGCGCCGGGTCCTCCCTACGAGCAGTACTTC	CASSLAPGPPYEQYF	.	.	TRBV5-1	TRBJ2-7
TGTGCCAGCAGCTTGGCCGAAGCGGGCAGAATCTACGAGCAGTACTTC	CASSLAEAGRIYEQYF	few	.	TRBV5-8	TRBJ2-7
TGTGCCTGGGCGACGGGAGGCGCTGGAAACACCATATATTTT	CAWATGGAGNTIYF	.	.	TRBV30	TRBJ1-3
TGCGCCAGCGGGGGGGCCCGCACAGATACGCAGTATTTT	CASGGARTDTQYF	.	.	TRBV5-1	TRBJ2-3
TGTGCCAGCAGCGAACATAGGGGCACTGAAGCTTTCTTT	CASSEHRGTEAFF	.	.	TRBV9	TRBJ1-1
TGTGCCAGCAGCTTAGCTGCCCAGGGGGCGGTTGGCTACACCTTC	CASSLAAQGAVGYTF	.	TRBD1	TRBV7-8	TRBJ1-2
TGCGCCAGCAGCCAAGATAAGGGACAGGGTTTAGCGGGACTGACCGGCGAGCAGTACTTC	CASSQDKGQGLAGLTGEQYF	.	.	TRBV4-1	TRBJ2-7
TGTGCCAGCAGCTCACTTGGGGGGGGAGGCTACACCTTC	CASSSLGGGGYTF	.	.	TRBV7-2	TRBJ1-2
TGTGCCAGCAGCGCCGGAAACAGGGTTTCACCCCTCCACTTT	CASSAGNRVSPLHF	.	.	TRBV9	TRBJ1-6
TGTGCCAGCAGCTTACCGAGTCGGGACATCACCTACGAGCAGTACTTC	CASSLPSRDITYEQYF	.	.	TRBV7-2	TRBJ2-7
TGTGCCAGTAGTGCCATCACAGGGCCCACTGAAGCTTTCTTT	CASSAITGPTEAFF	.	.	TRBV19	TRBJ1-1
TGTGCCAGCAGTTGGTCGATAGCTCGTCACGGTGAGCAGTTCTTC	CASSWSIARHGEQFF	once	.	TRBV2	TRBJ2-1
TGTGCCAGCAGCTTCGTTCAGGGTCGCTACGAGCAGTACTTC	CASSFVQGRYEQYF	few	.	TRBV5-8	TRBJ2-7
TGTGCCAGCAGCTTGGGACAGGGTTCGATAGATACGCAGTATTTT	CASSLGQGSIDTQYF	.	TRBD1	TRBV5-8	TRBJ2-3
TGTGCCGGCAGACCGGACATCTCTGGAAACACCATATATTTT	CAGRPDISGNTIYF	.	.	TRBV2	TRBJ1-3
TGTGCCAGCAGTTACAACGGGCGGGCTAATGAAAAACTGTTTTTT	CASSYNGRANEKLFF	.	.	TRBV6-5	TRBJ1-4
TGTGCCAGCCATCCGTCGGGACAGATAAATCAGCCCCAGCATTTT	CASHPSGQINQPQHF	once	TRBD1	TRBV19	TRBJ1-5
TGTGCCAGTACCGTGGCCGGGACAGGGATCTACGAGCAGTACTTC	CASTVAGTGIYEQYF	.	TRBD1	TRBV19	TRBJ2-7
TGTGCCACCCCCCAAGAGGGGGAAAGAAATCAGCCCCAGCATTTT	CATPQEGERNQPQHF	.	.	TRBV25-1	TRBJ1-5
TGTGCCAGCAGCTTGTTACAGAACTATGGCTACACCTTC	CASSLLQNYGYTF	.	.	TRBV5-5	TRBJ1-2
TGTGCCAGCAGTAGTTGGGACAGGGGTGACTATGGCTACACCTTC	CASSSWDRGDYGYTF	.	TRBD1	TRBV7-2	TRBJ1-2
TGTGCCAGCAGCCTCTGGGCGGGGGGAAATTCACCCCTCCACTTT	CASSLWAGGNSPLHF	.	.	TRBV7-9	TRBJ1-6
TGTGCCAGCAGTGACGCTAGCGTAGATACGCAGTATTTT	CASSDASVDTQYF	.	.	TRBV2	TRBJ2-3
TGTGCCAGCGTGAACCGAGATGAGCAGTTCTTC	CASVNRDEQFF	.	.	TRBV6-6	TRBJ2-1
TGTGCCAGCAGCAGCCTCGATCCAGGGGCGAGCAATCAGCCCCAGCATTTT	CASSSLDPGASNQPQHF	few	.	TRBV5-6	TRBJ1-5
TGTGCCAGCACCAAGCGGGAACTCCCCACAGATACGCAGTATTTT	CASTKRELPTDTQYF	.	TRBD2	TRBV7-3	TRBJ2-3
TGTGCCAGCAGCTATGCCTCGGGGGGGCCGAACTATGGCTACACCTTC	CASSYASGGPNYGYTF	.	.	TRBV11-2	TRBJ1-2
TGTGCCTGGAGTGTTGTGGGAGACGAGCAGTACTTC	CAWSVVGDEQYF	.	.	TRBV30	TRBJ2-7
TGTGCCAGCAGCCGGGGGGGAGCAAATCAGCCCCAGCATTTT	CASSRGGANQPQHF	.	.	TRBV3-1/TRBV3-2	TRBJ1-5
TGTGCCACCAGCAGAGACGTTCCAGTCGCGAGGAATCAGCCCCAGCATTTT	CATSRDVPVARNQPQHF	.	.	TRBV15	TRBJ1-5
TGTGCCAGCAGCTTAGACAGCTCCTACGAGCAGTACTTC	CASSLDSSYEQYF	.	.	TRBV7-2	TRBJ2-7
TGTGCCAGCAAGGACAGGGGGACGACAGATACGCAGTATTTT	CASKDRGTTDTQYF	.	TRBD1	TRBV2	TRBJ2-3
TGTGCCAGCAGCTTGGGAGGAGGAGGCTACACCTTC	CASSLGGGGYTF	.	.	TRBV7-2	TRBJ1-2
TGTGCCAGCAGTTTGTCTACTCTAGGACAGCCTTATGGCTACACCTTC	CASSLSTLGQPYGYTF	few	.	TRBV27	TRBJ1-2
TGTGCCAGCAGCCAAGTCGCGGTGGAGACCCAGTACTTC	CASSQVAVETQYF	.	.	TRBV3-1/TRBV3-2	TRBJ2-5
TGTGCCTGGATAGGGGACAGGGGGTCAAATTCACCCCTCCACTTT	CAWIGDRGSNSPLHF	.	TRBD1	TRBV30	TRBJ1-6
TGTGCCAGCAGTTCCGCCTCAGGTAGCAATCAGCCCCAGCATTTT	CASSSASGSNQPQHF	.	.	TRBV6-6	TRBJ1-5
TGTGCCAGCAGCCCTTCCCGGGGAGTTGACGGTCAGCCCCAGCATTTT	CASSPSRGVDGQPQHF	.	.	TRBV27	TRBJ1-5
TGTGCCAGCAGCCGCAGGGACACCGGGGAGCTGTTTTTT	CASSRRDTGELFF	.	.	TRBV7-9	TRBJ2-2
TGCGCCAGCAGCCAAAGGGCTAGCGGGGGGTATGAGCAGTTCTTC	CASSQRASGGYEQFF	.	TRBD2	TRBV4-3	TRBJ2-1
TGTGCCAGTAGTACCGGGACAGGGCCCCACGAGCAGTACTTC	CASSTGTGPHEQYF	many	TRBD1	TRBV19	TRBJ2-7
TGCAGTGCTAGTCCCGTTAAGAGCTCCTACAATGAGCAGTTCTTC	CSASPVKSSYNEQFF	.	.	TRBV20-1	TRBJ2-1
TGTGCCTGGAGTGGGGGGCAGGTAGAGACCCAGTACTTC	CAWSGGQVETQYF	.	.	TRBV30	TRBJ2-5
TGTGCCAGCAGCTTGACGCACAGAAGCTCTGGAAACACCATATATTTT	CASSLTHRSSGNTIYF	.	.	TRBV5-4	TRBJ1-3
TGCGCCAGCAGCCTACAGGGGGCCCTCACTGAAGCTTTCTTT	CASSLQGALTEAFF	.	TRBD1	TRBV5-1	TRBJ1-1